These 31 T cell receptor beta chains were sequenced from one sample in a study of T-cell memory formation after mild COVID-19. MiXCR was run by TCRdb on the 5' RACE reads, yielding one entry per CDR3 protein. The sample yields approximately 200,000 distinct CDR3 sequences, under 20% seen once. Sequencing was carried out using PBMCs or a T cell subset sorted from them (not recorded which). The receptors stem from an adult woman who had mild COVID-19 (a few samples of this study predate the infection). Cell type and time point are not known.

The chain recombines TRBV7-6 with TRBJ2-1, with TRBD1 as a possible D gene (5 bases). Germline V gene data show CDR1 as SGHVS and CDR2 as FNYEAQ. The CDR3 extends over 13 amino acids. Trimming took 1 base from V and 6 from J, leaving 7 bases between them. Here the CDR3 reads CASSLGQINEQFF. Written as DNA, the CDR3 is TGTGCCAGCAGCTTAGGACAGATCAATGAGCAGTTCTTC.

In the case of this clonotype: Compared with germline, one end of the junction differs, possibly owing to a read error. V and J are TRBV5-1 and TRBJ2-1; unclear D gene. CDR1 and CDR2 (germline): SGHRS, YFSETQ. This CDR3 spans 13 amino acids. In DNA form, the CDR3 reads TGCGCCAGCAGCTTGGACAGCCAGAATGGGCAGTTCTTC. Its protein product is CASSLDSQNGQFF. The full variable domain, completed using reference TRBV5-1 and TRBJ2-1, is KAGVTQTPRYLIKTRGQQVTLSCSPISGHRSVSWYQQTPGQGLQFLFEYFSETQRNKGNFPGRFSGRQFSNSRSEMNVSTLELGDSALYLCASSLDSQNGQFFGPGTRLTVL.

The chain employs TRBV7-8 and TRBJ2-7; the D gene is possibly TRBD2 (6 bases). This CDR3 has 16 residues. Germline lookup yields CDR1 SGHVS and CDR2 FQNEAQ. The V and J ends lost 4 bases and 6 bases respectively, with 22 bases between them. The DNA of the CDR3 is TGTGCCAGCAGCTCCGAAGTAGCGGCACTTGGGGGCGAGCAGTACTTC. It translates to CASSSEVAALGGEQYF.

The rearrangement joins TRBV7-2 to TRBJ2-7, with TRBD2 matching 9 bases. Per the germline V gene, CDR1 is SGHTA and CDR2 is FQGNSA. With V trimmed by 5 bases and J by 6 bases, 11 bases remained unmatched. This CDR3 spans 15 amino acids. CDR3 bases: TGTGCCAGCAGCCTTAGCGGGAGTCCCCCCCTCGAGCAGTACTTC. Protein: CASSLSGSPPLEQYF.

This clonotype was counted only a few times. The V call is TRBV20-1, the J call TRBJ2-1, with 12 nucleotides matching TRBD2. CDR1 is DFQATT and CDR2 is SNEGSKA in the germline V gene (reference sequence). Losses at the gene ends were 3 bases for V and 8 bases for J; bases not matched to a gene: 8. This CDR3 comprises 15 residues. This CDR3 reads CSASAPGLAGHEQFF. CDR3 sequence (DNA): TGCAGTGCTAGTGCACCGGGACTAGCGGGCCATGAGCAGTTCTTC.

The chain's CDR3 is CSAREGSFGEQFF. The CDR3 DNA follows: TGCAGTGCTAGAGAGGGGAGCTTCGGTGAGCAGTTCTTC. The chain joins TRBV20-1 to TRBJ2-1; tentatively, D is TRBD2 (5 bases). CDR3 length: 13 amino acids. With 0 bases removed from V and 9 bases from J, the gap between germline ends came to 12 bases. CDR1 and CDR2 from the germline V gene are DFQATT and SNEGSKA (reference sequence).

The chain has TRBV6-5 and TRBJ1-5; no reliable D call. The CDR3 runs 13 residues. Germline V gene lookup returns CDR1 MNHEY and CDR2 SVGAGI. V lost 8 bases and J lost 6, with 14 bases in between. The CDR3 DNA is TGTGCCAGCGCCCTGGAATATCGTCAGCCCCAGCATTTT. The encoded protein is CASALEYRQPQHF.

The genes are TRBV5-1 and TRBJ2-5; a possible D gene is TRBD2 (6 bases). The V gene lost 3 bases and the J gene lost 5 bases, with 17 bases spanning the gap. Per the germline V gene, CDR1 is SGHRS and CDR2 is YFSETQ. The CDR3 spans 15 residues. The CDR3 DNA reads TGCGCCAGCAGCTCTGGGACTCTAATGGAGGAGACCCAGTACTTC. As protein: CASSSGTLMEETQYF.

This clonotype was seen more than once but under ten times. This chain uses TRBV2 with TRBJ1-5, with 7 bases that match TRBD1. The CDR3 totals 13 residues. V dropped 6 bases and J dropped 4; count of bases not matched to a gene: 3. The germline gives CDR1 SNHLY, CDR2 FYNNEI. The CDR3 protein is CASRGQLNQPQHF. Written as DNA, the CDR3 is TGTGCCAGCAGGGGACAGCTAAATCAGCCCCAGCATTTT.

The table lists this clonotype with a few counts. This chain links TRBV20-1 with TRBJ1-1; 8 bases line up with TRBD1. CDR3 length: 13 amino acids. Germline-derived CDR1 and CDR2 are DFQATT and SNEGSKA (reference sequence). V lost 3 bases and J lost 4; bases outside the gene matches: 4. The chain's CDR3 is CSASPGGPTEAFF. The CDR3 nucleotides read TGCAGTGCTAGCCCAGGGGGCCCCACTGAAGCTTTCTTT.

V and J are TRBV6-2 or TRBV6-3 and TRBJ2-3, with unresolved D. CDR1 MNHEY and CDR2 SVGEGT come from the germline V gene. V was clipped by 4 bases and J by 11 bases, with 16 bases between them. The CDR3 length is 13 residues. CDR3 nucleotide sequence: TGTGCCAGCAGTTCCCTCGGTGAGCGCCAGCAGTATTTT. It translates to CASSSLGERQQYF.

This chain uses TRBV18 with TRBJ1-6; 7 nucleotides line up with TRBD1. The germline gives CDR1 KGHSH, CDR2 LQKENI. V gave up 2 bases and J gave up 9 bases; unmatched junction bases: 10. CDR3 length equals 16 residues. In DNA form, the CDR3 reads TGTGCCAGCTCACCAGGGGACAGCGTCCTCCTTTCACCCCTCCACTTT. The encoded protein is CASSPGDSVLLSPLHF.

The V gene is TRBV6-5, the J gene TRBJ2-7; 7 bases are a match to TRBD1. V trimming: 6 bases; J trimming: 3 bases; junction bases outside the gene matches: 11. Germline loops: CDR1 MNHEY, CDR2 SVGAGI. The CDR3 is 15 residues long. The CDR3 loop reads CASRNPGQLSYEQYF. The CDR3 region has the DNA TGTGCCAGCAGGAACCCGGGACAGCTAAGCTACGAGCAGTACTTC.

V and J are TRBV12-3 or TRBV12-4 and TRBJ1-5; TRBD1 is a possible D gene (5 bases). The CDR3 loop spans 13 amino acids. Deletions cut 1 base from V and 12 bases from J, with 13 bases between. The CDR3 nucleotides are TGTGCCAGCAGTTTAGAGGGGAGCGGGTACCAGCATTTT. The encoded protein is CASSLEGSGYQHF.

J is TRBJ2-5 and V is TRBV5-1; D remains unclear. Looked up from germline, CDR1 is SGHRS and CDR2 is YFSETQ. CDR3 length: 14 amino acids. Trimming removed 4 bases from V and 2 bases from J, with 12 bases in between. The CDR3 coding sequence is TGCGCCAGCAGCCCAGGCCGCGCACAAGAGACCCAGTACTTC. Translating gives CASSPGRAQETQYF.

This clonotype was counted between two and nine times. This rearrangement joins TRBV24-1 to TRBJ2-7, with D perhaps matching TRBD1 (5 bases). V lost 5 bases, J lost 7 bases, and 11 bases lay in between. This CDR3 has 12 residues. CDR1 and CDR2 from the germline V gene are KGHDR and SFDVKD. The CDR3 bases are TGTGCCACCAGTGCTCCCACAGGAGAGCAGTACTTC. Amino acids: CATSAPTGEQYF.

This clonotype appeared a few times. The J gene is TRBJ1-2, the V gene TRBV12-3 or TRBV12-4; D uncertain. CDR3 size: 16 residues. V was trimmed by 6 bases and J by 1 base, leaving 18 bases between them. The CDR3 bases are TGTGCCAGCAGCCGTGTCCAGTACATAATTAACTATGGCTACACCTTC. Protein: CASSRVQYIINYGYTF.

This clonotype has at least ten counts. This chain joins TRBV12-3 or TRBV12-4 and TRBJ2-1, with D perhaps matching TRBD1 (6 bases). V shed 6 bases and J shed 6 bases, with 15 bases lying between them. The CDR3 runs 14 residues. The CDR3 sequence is CASSRDKSGNEQFF. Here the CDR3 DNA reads TGTGCCAGCAGCAGGGACAAGAGCGGCAATGAGCAGTTCTTC.

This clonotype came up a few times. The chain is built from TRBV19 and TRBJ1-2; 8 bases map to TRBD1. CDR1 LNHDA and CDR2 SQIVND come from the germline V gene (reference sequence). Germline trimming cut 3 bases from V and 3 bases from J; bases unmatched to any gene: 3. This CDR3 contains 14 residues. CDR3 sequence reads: CASSIVTGDYGYTF. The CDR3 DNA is TGTGCCAGTAGTATCGTGACAGGGGACTATGGCTACACCTTC.

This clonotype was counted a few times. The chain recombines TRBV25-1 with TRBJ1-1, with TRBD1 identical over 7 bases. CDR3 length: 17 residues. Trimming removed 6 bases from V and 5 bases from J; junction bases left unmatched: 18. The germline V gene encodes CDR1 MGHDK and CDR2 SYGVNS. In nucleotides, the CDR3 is TGTGCCAGCAGGGAAACGGTTACAGGGGAAGGTGGAACTGAAGCTTTCTTT. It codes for CASRETVTGEGGTEAFF.

The CDR3 nucleotides are TGCAGTGCCACCAGTACCGGGAGGGGTGAGCAGTACTTC. Translation: CSATSTGRGEQYF. The chain carries TRBV20-1 and TRBJ2-7, with TRBD2 identical over 8 bases. The trim removed 6 bases at V and 7 bases at J, leaving 11 bases unmatched. The V gene's germline CDR1 is DFQATT and CDR2 SNEGSKA (reference sequence). The CDR3 has 13 residues.

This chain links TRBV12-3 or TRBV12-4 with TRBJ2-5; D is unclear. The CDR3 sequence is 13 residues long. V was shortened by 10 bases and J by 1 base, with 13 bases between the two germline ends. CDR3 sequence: CATRAAFQETQYF. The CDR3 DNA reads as TGTGCCACCCGGGCGGCCTTCCAAGAGACCCAGTACTTC.

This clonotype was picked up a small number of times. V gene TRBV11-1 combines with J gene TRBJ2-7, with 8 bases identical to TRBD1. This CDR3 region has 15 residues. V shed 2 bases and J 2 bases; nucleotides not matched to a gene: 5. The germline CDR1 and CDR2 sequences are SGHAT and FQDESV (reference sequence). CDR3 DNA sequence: TGTGCCAGCAGCTTATTGGACAGGGCACCCTACGAGCAGTACTTC. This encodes CASSLLDRAPYEQYF.

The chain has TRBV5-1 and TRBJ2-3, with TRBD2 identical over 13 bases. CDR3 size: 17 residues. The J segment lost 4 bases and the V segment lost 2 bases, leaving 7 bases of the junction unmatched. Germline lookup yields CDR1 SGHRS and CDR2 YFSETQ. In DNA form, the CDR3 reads TGCGCCAGCAGCTTCCGGACTAGCGGGGGTGGGGCAGATACGCAGTATTTT. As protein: CASSFRTSGGGADTQYF.

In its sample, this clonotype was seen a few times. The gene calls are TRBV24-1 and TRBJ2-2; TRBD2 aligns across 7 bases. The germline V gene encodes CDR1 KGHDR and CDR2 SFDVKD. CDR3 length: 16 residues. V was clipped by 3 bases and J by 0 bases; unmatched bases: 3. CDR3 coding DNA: TGTGCCACCAGTGATCCGGGGGGAGCGAACACCGGGGAGCTGTTTTTT. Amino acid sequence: CATSDPGGANTGELFF.

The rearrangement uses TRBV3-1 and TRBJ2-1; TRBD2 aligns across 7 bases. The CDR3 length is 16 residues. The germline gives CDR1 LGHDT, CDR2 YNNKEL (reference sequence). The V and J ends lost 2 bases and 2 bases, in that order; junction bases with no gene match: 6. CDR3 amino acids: CASSQINSGPYNEQFF. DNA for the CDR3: TGTGCCAGCAGCCAAATTAATAGCGGGCCCTACAATGAGCAGTTCTTC.

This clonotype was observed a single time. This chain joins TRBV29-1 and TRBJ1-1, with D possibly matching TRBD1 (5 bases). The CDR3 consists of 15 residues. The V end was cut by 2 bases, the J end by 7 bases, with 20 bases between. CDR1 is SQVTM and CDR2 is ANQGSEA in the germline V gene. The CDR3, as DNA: TGCAGCGTTGAAAGGACCGGGACCGGGGGAAATGAAGCTTTCTTT. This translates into CSVERTGTGGNEAFF. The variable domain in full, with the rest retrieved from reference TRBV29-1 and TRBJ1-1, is SAVISQKPSRDICQRGTSLTIQCQVDSQVTMMFWYRQQPGQSLTLIATANQGSEATYESGFVIDKFPISRPNLTFSTLTVSNMSPEDSSIYLCSVERTGTGGNEAFFGQGTRLTVV.

DNA for the CDR3: TGCAGTGCTAGAGATTCGCGAAGAGCCCAGAATTCACCCCTCCACTTT. This sequence encodes CSARDSRRAQNSPLHF. The chain recombines TRBV20-1 with TRBJ1-6, with D hard to call. V dropped 0 bases and J dropped 7 bases, with 16 bases sitting between them. This CDR3 contains 16 residues. Germline CDR1 and CDR2: DFQATT and SNEGSKA (reference sequence).

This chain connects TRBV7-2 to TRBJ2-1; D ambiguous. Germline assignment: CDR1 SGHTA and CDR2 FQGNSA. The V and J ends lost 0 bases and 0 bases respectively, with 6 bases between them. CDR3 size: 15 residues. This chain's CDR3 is CASSLASSSYNEQFF. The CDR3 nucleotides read TGTGCCAGCAGCTTAGCGTCGAGCTCCTACAATGAGCAGTTCTTC.

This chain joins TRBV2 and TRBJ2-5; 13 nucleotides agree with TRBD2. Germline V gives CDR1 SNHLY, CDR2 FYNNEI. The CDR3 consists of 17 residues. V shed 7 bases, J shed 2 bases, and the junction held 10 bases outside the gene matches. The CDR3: CASTARLAGGNQETQYF. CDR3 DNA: TGTGCCAGCACCGCAAGACTAGCGGGGGGAAATCAAGAGACCCAGTACTTC. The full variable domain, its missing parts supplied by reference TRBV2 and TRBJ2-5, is EPEVTQTPSHQVTQMGQEVILRCVPISNHLYFYWYRQILGQKVEFLVSFYNNEISEKSEIFDDQFSVERPDGSNFTLKIRSTKLEDSAMYFCASTARLAGGNQETQYFGPGTRLLVL.

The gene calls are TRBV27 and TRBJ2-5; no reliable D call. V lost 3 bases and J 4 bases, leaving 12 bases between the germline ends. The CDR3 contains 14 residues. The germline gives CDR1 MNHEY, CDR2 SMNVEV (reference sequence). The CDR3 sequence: CASSFDVGPETQYF. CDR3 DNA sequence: TGTGCCAGCAGTTTCGACGTCGGACCAGAGACCCAGTACTTC.